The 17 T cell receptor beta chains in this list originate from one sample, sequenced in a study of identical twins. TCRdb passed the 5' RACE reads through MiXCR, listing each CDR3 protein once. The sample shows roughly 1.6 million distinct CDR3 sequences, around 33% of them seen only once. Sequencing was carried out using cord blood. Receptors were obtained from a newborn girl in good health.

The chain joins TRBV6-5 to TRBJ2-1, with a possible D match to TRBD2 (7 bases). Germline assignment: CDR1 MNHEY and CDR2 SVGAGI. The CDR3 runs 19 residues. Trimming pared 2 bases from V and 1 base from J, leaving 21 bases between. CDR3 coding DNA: TGTGCCAGCAGTTACACCTTTCCTGAAGGGGGGGAGTCCTACAATGAGCAGTTCTTC. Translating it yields CASSYTFPEGGESYNEQFF.

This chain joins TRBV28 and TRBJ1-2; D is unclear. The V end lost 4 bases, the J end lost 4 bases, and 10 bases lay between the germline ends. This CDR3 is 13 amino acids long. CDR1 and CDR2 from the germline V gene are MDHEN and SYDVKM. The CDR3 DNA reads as TGTGCCAGCAGTTCCTCTTTTCTCTATGGCTACACCTTC. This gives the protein CASSSSFLYGYTF.

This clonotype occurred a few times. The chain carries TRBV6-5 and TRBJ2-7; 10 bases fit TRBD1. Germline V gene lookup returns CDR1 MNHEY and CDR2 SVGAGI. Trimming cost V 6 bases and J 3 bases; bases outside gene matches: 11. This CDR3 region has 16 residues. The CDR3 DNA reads TGTGCCAGCAGGAGACAGGGGGCTAAAGGGGGCTACGAGCAGTACTTC. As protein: CASRRQGAKGGYEQYF.

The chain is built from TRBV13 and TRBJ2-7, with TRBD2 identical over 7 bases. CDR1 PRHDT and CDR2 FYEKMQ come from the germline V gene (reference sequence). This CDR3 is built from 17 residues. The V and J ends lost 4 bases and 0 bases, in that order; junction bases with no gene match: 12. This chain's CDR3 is CASSSRVTSRNSYEQYF. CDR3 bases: TGTGCCAGCAGCTCACGGGTGACTAGCCGTAACTCCTACGAGCAGTACTTC.

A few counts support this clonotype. The DNA of the CDR3 is TGTGCCATCAGCCCAGAGCTGTGGACCCTTCAAGAGACCCAGTACTTC. Translating it yields CAISPELWTLQETQYF. The V and J genes are TRBV10-3 and TRBJ2-5, with unresolved D. Germline lookup yields CDR1 ENHRY and CDR2 SYGVKD. Trimming removed 6 bases from V and 2 bases from J, with 19 bases in between. There are 16 residues in the CDR3.

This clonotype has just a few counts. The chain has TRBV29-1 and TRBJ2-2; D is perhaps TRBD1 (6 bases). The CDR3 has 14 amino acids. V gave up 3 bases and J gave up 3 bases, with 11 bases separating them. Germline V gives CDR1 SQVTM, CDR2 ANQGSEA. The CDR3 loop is CSVDLQGHTGELFF. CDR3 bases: TGCAGCGTTGATCTGCAGGGGCACACCGGGGAGCTGTTTTTT.

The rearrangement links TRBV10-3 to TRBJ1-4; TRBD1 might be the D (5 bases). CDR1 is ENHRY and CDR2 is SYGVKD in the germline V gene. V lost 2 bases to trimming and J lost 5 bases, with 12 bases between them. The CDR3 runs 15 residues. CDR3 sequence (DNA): TGTGCCATCAGTGAGAAGGACGGGGCAAATGAAAAACTGTTTTTT. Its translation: CAISEKDGANEKLFF.

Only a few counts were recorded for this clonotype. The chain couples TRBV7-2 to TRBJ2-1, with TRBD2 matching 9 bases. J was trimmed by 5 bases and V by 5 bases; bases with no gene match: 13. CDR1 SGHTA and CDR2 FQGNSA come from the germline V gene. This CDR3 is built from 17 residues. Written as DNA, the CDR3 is TGTGCCAGCAGCCCTAGAAAAAAGCGGGAGGCCCACAATGAGCAGTTCTTC. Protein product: CASSPRKKREAHNEQFF.

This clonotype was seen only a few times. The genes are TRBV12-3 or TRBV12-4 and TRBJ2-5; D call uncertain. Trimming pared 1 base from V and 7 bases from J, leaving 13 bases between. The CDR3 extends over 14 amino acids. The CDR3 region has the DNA TGTGCCAGCAGTTTAGGTTGGCCGGCGTCGACCCAGTACTTC. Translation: CASSLGWPASTQYF.

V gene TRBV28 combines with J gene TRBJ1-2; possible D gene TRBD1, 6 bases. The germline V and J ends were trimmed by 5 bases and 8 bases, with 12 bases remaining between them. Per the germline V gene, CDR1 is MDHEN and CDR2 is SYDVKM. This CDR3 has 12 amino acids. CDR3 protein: CASSDYRDGYTF. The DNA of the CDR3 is TGTGCCAGCAGTGACTACAGGGACGGCTACACCTTC.

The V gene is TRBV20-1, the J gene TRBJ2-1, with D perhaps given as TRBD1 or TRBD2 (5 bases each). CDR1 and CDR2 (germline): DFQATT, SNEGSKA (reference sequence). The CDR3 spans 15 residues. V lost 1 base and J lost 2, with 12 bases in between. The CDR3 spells CSARVGASPYNEQFF. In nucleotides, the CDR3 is TGCAGTGCTAGAGTCGGGGCTAGCCCCTACAATGAGCAGTTCTTC.

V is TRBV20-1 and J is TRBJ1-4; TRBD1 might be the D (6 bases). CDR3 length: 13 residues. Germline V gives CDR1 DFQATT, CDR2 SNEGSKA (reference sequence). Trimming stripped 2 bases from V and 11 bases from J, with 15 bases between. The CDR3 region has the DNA TGCAGTGCTAGACCCGACAGGCCAAGCAAACTGTTTTTT. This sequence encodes CSARPDRPSKLFF.

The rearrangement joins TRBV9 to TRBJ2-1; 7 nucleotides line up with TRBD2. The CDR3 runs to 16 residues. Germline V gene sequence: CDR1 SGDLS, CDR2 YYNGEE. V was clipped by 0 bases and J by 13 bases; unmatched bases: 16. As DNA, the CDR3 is TGTGCCAGCAGCGTAGTGGCGGGGGACGACCAGGAGACCCAGTTCTTC. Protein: CASSVVAGDDQETQFF.

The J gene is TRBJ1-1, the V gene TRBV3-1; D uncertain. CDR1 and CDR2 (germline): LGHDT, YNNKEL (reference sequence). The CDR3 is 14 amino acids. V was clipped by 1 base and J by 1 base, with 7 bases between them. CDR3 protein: CASSQVEGNTEAFF. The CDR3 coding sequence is TGTGCCAGCAGCCAAGTCGAGGGGAACACTGAAGCTTTCTTT.

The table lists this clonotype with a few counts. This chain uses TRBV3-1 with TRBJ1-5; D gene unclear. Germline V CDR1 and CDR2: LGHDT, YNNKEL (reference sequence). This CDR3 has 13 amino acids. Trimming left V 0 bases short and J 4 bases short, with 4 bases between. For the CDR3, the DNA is TGTGCCAGCAGCCAAGAGGAGAATCAGCCCCAGCATTTT. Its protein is CASSQEENQPQHF.

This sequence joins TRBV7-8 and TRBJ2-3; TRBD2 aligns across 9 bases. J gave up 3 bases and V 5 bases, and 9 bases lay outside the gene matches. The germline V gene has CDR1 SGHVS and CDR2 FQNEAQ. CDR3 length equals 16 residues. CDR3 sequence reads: CASSVSGSVGTDTQYF. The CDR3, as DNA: TGTGCCAGCAGCGTTAGCGGGAGTGTAGGTACAGATACGCAGTATTTT.

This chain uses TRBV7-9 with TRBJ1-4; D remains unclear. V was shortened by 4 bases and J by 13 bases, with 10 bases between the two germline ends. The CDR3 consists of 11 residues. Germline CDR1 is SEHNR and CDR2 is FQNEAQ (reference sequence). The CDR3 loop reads CASSSKDALFF. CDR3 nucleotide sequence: TGTGCCAGCAGCTCCAAGGATGCACTGTTTTTT.